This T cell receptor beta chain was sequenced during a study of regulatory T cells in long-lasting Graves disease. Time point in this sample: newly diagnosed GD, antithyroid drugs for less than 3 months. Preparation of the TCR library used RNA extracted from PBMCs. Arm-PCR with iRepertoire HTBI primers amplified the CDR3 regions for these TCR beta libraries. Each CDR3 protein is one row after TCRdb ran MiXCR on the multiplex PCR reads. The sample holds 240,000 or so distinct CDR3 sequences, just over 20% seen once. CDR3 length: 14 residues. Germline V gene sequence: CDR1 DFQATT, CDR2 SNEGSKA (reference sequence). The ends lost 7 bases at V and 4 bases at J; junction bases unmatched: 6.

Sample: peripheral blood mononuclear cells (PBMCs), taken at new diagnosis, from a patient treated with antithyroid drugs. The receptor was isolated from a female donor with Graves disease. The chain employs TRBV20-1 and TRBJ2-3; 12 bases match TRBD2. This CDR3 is CSVLAGGLADTQYF. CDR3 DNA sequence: TGCAGTGTCCTAGCGGGGGGGCTCGCAGATACGCAGTATTTT.